The 32 T cell receptor beta chains listed next were all sequenced from one sample in a study of cytomegalovirus exposure and HLA in healthy donors. The PCR made use of 60 Vbeta and 13 Jbeta primers. Sequencing used immunoSEQ multiplex PCR; TCRdb keeps in-frame clones, though not all of them. The data contain under 200,000 clones, around 78% of them singletons. The specimen sequenced was PBMCs. The receptors derive from a woman aged 50 to 60 in good health and CMV-seropositive.

The chain joins TRBV5-1 to TRBJ1-3; weak D call: TRBD1 (5 bases). CDR1 and CDR2 from the germline V gene are SGHRS and YFSETQ. V was cut by 1 base and J by 3 bases, with 11 bases left in between. The CDR3 consists of 15 residues. The CDR3 bases are TGCGCCAGCAGCTTGTCGGGGGTTAGTGGAAACACCATATATTTT. Translation: CASSLSGVSGNTIYF.

This clone was observed once. The V and J genes are TRBV4-1 and TRBJ1-2; a possible D gene is TRBD1 (6 bases). CDR1 and CDR2 from the germline V gene are MGHRA and YSYEKL. CDR3 size: 18 residues. V lost 0 bases, J lost 0 bases, and 17 bases lay in between. CDR3 sequence: CASSQEARTVGANYGYTF. Here the CDR3 DNA reads TGCGCCAGCAGCCAAGAAGCCCGGACAGTCGGAGCTAACTATGGCTACACCTTC.

The chain has TRBV30 and TRBJ2-1; no clear D gene. CDR3 length: 12 residues. Germline-derived CDR1 and CDR2 are GTSNPN and SVGIG (reference sequence). Trimming stripped 0 bases from V and 4 bases from J, with 4 bases between. The CDR3 region is CAWSVRYNEQFF. CDR3 sequence (DNA): TGTGCCTGGAGTGTACGGTACAATGAGCAGTTCTTC. Combining the CDR3 with reference TRBV30 and TRBJ2-1 gives the whole variable domain SQTIHQWPATLVQPVGSPLSLECTVEGTSNPNLYWYRQAAGRGLQLLFYSVGIGQISSEVPQNLSASRPQDRQFILSSKKLLLSDSGFYLCAWSVRYNEQFFGPGTRLTVL.

This rearrangement joins TRBV28 to TRBJ2-6; no reliable D call. V was shortened by 7 bases and J by 2 bases, with 9 bases between the two germline ends. There are 14 residues in the CDR3. In germline, CDR1 is MDHEN, CDR2 SYDVKM. The CDR3: CASTTSPGANVLTF. The CDR3 DNA sequence: TGTGCCAGCACCACATCCCCTGGGGCCAACGTCCTGACTTTC. Complete variable domain (other parts from reference TRBV28 and TRBJ2-6): DVKVTQSSRYLVKRTGEKVFLECVQDMDHENMFWYRQDPGLGLRLIYFSYDVKMKEKGDIPEGYSVSREKKERFSLILESASTNQTSMYLCASTTSPGANVLTFGAGSRLTVL.

The chain employs TRBV6-5 and TRBJ2-1; TRBD2 agrees at 8 bases. V was clipped by 5 bases and J by 7 bases; unmatched bases: 7. This CDR3 has 14 residues. Germline V CDR1 and CDR2: MNHEY, SVGAGI. The CDR3 DNA follows: TGTGCCAGCAGTCCCCGACTAGCGCGAAATGAGCAGTTCTTC. Translating gives CASSPRLARNEQFF.

Only a few counts were recorded for this clone. J is TRBJ1-3 and V is TRBV9; no clear D. V lost 0 bases, J lost 4 bases, and 8 bases lay in between. Germline V gene lookup returns CDR1 SGDLS and CDR2 YYNGEE. This CDR3 has 14 residues. The CDR3, as DNA: TGTGCCAGCAGCGTAGGTACTATCGGAAACACCATATATTTT. Its protein product is CASSVGTIGNTIYF.

The chain combines TRBV28 with TRBJ2-5; possibly TRBD1 for D (5 bases). This CDR3 has 15 residues. Germline values: CDR1 MDHEN, CDR2 SYDVKM. V was pared by 3 bases and J by 2 bases, with 13 bases between. DNA of the CDR3: TGTGCCAGCAGTTTGGGGCCCCACGGGCAAGAGACCCAGTACTTC. It codes for CASSLGPHGQETQYF.

This chain joins TRBV7-6 and TRBJ1-2; no clear D. Germline V CDR1 and CDR2: SGHVS, FNYEAQ. V lost 5 bases and J lost 8, with 12 bases in between. The CDR3 loop spans 12 amino acids. CDR3 sequence reads: CASSPTRGGYTF. In DNA, the CDR3 is TGTGCCAGCAGCCCAACAAGAGGCGGCTACACCTTC.

This chain connects TRBV6-5 to TRBJ2-5; 8 bases line up with TRBD1. This CDR3 has 16 amino acids. Trimming removed 0 bases from V and 4 bases from J; junction bases left unmatched: 7. The V gene's germline CDR1 is MNHEY and CDR2 SVGAGI. The CDR3 spells CASSYSVGGQGETQYF. DNA for the CDR3: TGTGCCAGCAGTTACTCGGTCGGTGGACAGGGAGAGACCCAGTACTTC.

V gene TRBV27 combines with J gene TRBJ1-4, with unresolved D. The germline gives CDR1 MNHEY, CDR2 SMNVEV (reference sequence). V dropped 5 bases and J dropped 8 bases, with 15 bases sitting between them. The CDR3 runs to 14 residues. Written as DNA, the CDR3 is TGTGCCAGCAGTCGAAAGGGAGTGCAGGAAAAACTGTTTTTT. Amino acid sequence: CASSRKGVQEKLFF.

The chain has TRBV19 and TRBJ2-1; a possible D gene is TRBD2 (6 bases). CDR3 length: 13 residues. Germline V gene lookup returns CDR1 LNHDA and CDR2 SQIVND (reference sequence). Trimming pared 7 bases from V and 8 bases from J, leaving 15 bases between. CDR3 nucleotide sequence: TGTGCCAGTACCGCCCGTGGAGGGTATGAGCAGTTCTTC. Translating gives CASTARGGYEQFF.

This rearrangement joins TRBV19 to TRBJ2-3, with 15 bases that match TRBD2. This CDR3 is built from 17 residues. CDR1 is LNHDA, CDR2 SQIVND, per germline (reference sequence). With 5 bases clipped from V and 3 bases from J, the junction kept 6 bases outside the gene matches. The CDR3 DNA reads as TGTGCCAGTAGTGGACTAGCGGGGGGGCCTACAACAGATACGCAGTATTTT. Translating gives CASSGLAGGPTTDTQYF.

The V gene is TRBV5-1, the J gene TRBJ1-2; weak D call: TRBD1 (5 bases). The CDR3 consists of 15 residues. The germline V and J ends were trimmed by 0 bases and 6 bases, with 15 bases remaining between them. Germline V gene lookup returns CDR1 SGHRS and CDR2 YFSETQ. Written as DNA, the CDR3 is TGCGCCAGCAGCTTGGACCGGGGGAGTAAGGATGGCTACACCTTC. Protein product: CASSLDRGSKDGYTF.

This clone was observed a single time. This sequence joins TRBV30 and TRBJ2-5, with D possibly TRBD2 on 7 matching bases. The germline CDR1 and CDR2 sequences are GTSNPN and SVGIG (reference sequence). V was clipped by 4 bases and J by 0 bases, with 12 bases between them. This CDR3 has 14 amino acids. In DNA, the CDR3 is TGTGCCTGGAAGGGGGGGTGGTACCAAGAGACCCAGTACTTC. Translation: CAWKGGWYQETQYF.

This chain links TRBV7-2 with TRBJ2-7, with D possibly matching TRBD2 (6 bases). This CDR3 region has 13 residues. Germline V gives CDR1 SGHTA, CDR2 FQGNSA. V shed 7 bases and J shed 1 base, with 11 bases lying between them. The CDR3 loop reads CASTGEESYEQYF. The CDR3 nucleotides are TGTGCCAGCACGGGAGAGGAGTCCTACGAGCAGTACTTC.

CDR3: CASSTGGQGFYGYTF. The CDR3 region has the DNA TGTGCCAGCAGCACGGGGGGACAGGGCTTCTATGGCTACACCTTC. V and J are TRBV5-4 and TRBJ1-2, with 9 bases matching TRBD1. CDR3 length equals 15 residues. Germline V gene lookup returns CDR1 SGHNT and CDR2 YYREEE (reference sequence). V shed 4 bases and J 4 bases; nucleotides not matched to a gene: 8. The full variable domain, in which reference TRBV5-4 and TRBJ1-2 provide the parts outside the CDR3, is ETGVTQSPTHLIKTRGQQVTLRCSSQSGHNTVSWYQQALGQGPQFIFQYYREEENGRGNFPPRFSGLQFPNYSSELNVNALELDDSALYLCASSTGGQGFYGYTFGSGTRLTVV.

To note about this clone: Compared with germline, one end of the junction differs, possibly owing to a read error. The rearrangement joins TRBV7-7 to TRBJ2-3; 13 nucleotides match TRBD2. Germline CDR1 and CDR2: SSHAT and FNYEAQ (reference sequence). The CDR3 sequence is 17 residues long. In nucleotides, the CDR3 is TGTGCTAGCAGCTTAGGTACTAGCGGGAGGGCGACAGATACGCAGTATTTT. Encoded protein: CASSLGTSGRATDTQYF.

The chain links TRBV10-3 to TRBJ1-5, with D hard to call. Germline V gene lookup returns CDR1 ENHRY and CDR2 SYGVKD. CDR3 length: 17 amino acids. V lost 5 bases to trimming and J lost 5 bases, with 22 bases between them. CDR3 sequence: CAISSGPSRGNYQPQHF. The CDR3 DNA sequence: TGTGCCATCAGTTCTGGGCCCTCCCGAGGGAATTATCAGCCCCAGCATTTT.

The V call is TRBV4-2, the J call TRBJ1-4, with D perhaps matching TRBD1 (5 bases). The germline gives CDR1 LGHNA, CDR2 YNFKEQ. This CDR3 comprises 17 residues. The V end was cut by 0 bases, the J end by 8 bases, with 19 bases between. The DNA for the CDR3 is TGTGCCAGCAGCCAAGATCAGGGAGGGACCCCGTCAGAAAAACTGTTTTTT. This codes for CASSQDQGGTPSEKLFF.

This clone was seen a handful of times. The chain joins TRBV5-6 to TRBJ2-7; 8 positions agree with TRBD2. Germline CDR1 SGHDT, CDR2 YYEEEE. The CDR3 sequence is 15 residues long. V lost 3 bases and J lost 3; bases outside the gene matches: 8. The CDR3 DNA sequence: TGTGCCAGCAGCTCCACTAGCGGTCCCAGCTACGAGCAGTACTTC. This encodes CASSSTSGPSYEQYF.

The rearrangement links TRBV18 to TRBJ2-2; 7 nucleotides line up with TRBD2. Germline CDR1 KGHSH, CDR2 LQKENI. The CDR3 covers 16 residues. J lost 0 bases, V lost 2 bases, and 3 bases had no gene match. CDR3 bases: TGTGCCAGCTCACCAATCGCGGGGGCGAACACCGGGGAGCTGTTTTTT. It is translated as CASSPIAGANTGELFF.

As concerns this clone: Mismatch with germline at one junction end may stem from a read error. The chain joins TRBV11-2 to TRBJ2-6, with D perhaps matching TRBD1 (5 bases). The CDR3 sequence is 16 residues long. Germline V gene data show CDR1 as SGHAT and CDR2 as FQNNGV. CDR3 nucleotide sequence: TGTGCCAGCAGCTCCCTAAGGGGATCTGGGGCCAACGGCCTGACTTTC. Amino acid sequence: CASSSLRGSGANGLTF.

For this clone: The sample has other DNA sequences that encode this CDR3 too. This rearrangement joins TRBV18 to TRBJ1-1; 9 bases map to TRBD1. V gave up 2 bases and J gave up 8 bases; unmatched junction bases: 3. In germline, CDR1 is KGHSH, CDR2 LQKENI. CDR3 length: 13 residues. The CDR3 sequence: CASSPWTGVEAFF. CDR3 in DNA: TGTGCCAGCTCACCATGGACAGGGGTAGAAGCTTTCTTT.

The genes are TRBV9 and TRBJ1-1; D is uncertain. Between the trimmed V and J ends, which lost 0 bases and 2 bases, there was a span of 11 bases. Germline CDR1 SGDLS, CDR2 YYNGEE. This CDR3 has 15 residues. CDR3 amino acids: CASSVGLQENTEAFF. DNA of the CDR3: TGTGCCAGCAGCGTAGGGCTCCAGGAAAACACTGAAGCTTTCTTT.

The chain couples TRBV4-1 to TRBJ1-2; D is unresolved. The CDR3 length is 13 residues. CDR1 is MGHRA, CDR2 YSYEKL, per germline. Trimming took off 1 base at V and 8 bases at J, with 11 bases between the two ends. For the CDR3, the DNA is TGCGCCAGCAGCCAAGTGAGGGCGCAGGGCTACACCTTC. This encodes CASSQVRAQGYTF.

The chain carries TRBV9 and TRBJ2-2, with D tentatively TRBD2 (7 bases). The germline V gene encodes CDR1 SGDLS and CDR2 YYNGEE. The V and J ends lost 2 bases and 10 bases respectively, with 18 bases between them. This CDR3 has 15 residues. In DNA, the CDR3 is TGTGCCAGCAGCGTGGGGGGCGCGGGGGCAGTGGAGCTGTTTTTT. Protein product: CASSVGGAGAVELFF.

V usage is TRBV4-1 and J usage is TRBJ2-3; tentatively, D is TRBD2 (6 bases). V shed 1 base and J shed 1 base, with 12 bases lying between them. CDR3 length equals 16 residues. In germline, CDR1 is MGHRA, CDR2 YSYEKL. The CDR3 nucleotides read TGCGCCAGCAGCCAAGCGGTGGCTAGCGGCACAGATACGCAGTATTTT. Translation gives CASSQAVASGTDTQYF.

The V and J genes are TRBV5-6 and TRBJ2-3, with D uncertain. Between the trimmed V and J ends, which lost 1 base and 1 base, there was a span of 7 bases. This CDR3 region has 14 residues. CDR1 SGHDT and CDR2 YYEEEE come from the germline V gene. DNA of the CDR3: TGTGCCAGCAGCTTGCGTCAGGGCACAGATACGCAGTATTTT. It yields the protein CASSLRQGTDTQYF.

The chain employs TRBV28 and TRBJ2-3; 10 nucleotides align to TRBD2. Germline CDR1 and CDR2: MDHEN and SYDVKM. The junction had 6 bases not matched to a gene; V was cut back by 3 bases and J by 3 bases. CDR3 length equals 16 residues. DNA for the CDR3: TGTGCCAGCAGTTTGGGGGCGGGACTAGCGACAGATACGCAGTATTTT. Its translation is CASSLGAGLATDTQYF. Variable domain in full (rest from reference TRBV28 and TRBJ2-3): DVKVTQSSRYLVKRTGEKVFLECVQDMDHENMFWYRQDPGLGLRLIYFSYDVKMKEKGDIPEGYSVSREKKERFSLILESASTNQTSMYLCASSLGAGLATDTQYFGPGTRLTVL.

This clone was found once. The DNA for the CDR3 is TGTGCCAGTAAAAGCGGGGGCACAGATACGCAGTATTTT. Protein sequence: CASKSGGTDTQYF. The chain has TRBV6-5 and TRBJ2-3; 7 positions match TRBD2. Trimming removed 9 bases from V and 1 base from J; junction bases left unmatched: 4. The germline CDR1 and CDR2 sequences are MNHEY and SVGAGI. This CDR3 region has 13 residues.

The genes are TRBV13 and TRBJ1-5, with 9 bases matching TRBD1. CDR1 is PRHDT, CDR2 FYEKMQ, per germline (reference sequence). The CDR3 loop spans 17 amino acids. The V and J ends lost 5 bases and 0 bases, in that order; junction bases with no gene match: 8. The CDR3 nucleotides are TGTGCCAGCAGCCCCCAAAGGGGACAGGGTAGCAATCAGCCCCAGCATTTT. Translation gives CASSPQRGQGSNQPQHF.

The DNA of the CDR3 is TGTGCCAGCAGCTTCACAGGGGAGAGTGCAACTAATGAAAAACTGTTTTTT. Residues: CASSFTGESATNEKLFF. The genes are TRBV5-8 and TRBJ1-4; 7 nucleotides align to TRBD1. The V and J ends lost 2 bases and 0 bases, in that order; junction bases with no gene match: 7. CDR1 is SGHTS and CDR2 is YDEGEE in the germline V gene. The CDR3 loop spans 17 amino acids.